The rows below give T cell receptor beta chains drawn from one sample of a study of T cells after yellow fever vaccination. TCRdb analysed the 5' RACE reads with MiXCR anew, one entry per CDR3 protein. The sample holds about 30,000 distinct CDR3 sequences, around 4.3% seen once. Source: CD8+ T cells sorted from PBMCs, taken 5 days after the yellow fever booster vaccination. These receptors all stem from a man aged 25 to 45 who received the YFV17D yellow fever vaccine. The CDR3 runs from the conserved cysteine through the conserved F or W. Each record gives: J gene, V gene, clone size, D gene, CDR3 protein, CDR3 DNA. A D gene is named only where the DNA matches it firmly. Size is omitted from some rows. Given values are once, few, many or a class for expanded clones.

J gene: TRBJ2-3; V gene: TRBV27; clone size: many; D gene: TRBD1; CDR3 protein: CASTTGTAQTDTQYF; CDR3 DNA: TGTGCCAGCACGACCGGGACAGCACAAACAGATACGCAGTATTTT
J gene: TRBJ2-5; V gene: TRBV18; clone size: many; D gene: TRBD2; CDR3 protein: CASSPMGGKETQYF; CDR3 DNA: TGTGCCAGCTCACCAATGGGGGGGAAAGAGACCCAGTACTTC
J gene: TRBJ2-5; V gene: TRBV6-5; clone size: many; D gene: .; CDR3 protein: CASSGELETQYF; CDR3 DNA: TGTGCCAGCAGCGGAGAGCTGGAGACCCAGTACTTC
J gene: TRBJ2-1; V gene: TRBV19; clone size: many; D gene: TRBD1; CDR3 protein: CASSMGTGSYNEQFF; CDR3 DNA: TGTGCCAGTAGTATGGGGACAGGCTCCTACAATGAGCAGTTCTTC
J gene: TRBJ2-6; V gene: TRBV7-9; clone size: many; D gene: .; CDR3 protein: CASSLLNSGANVLTF; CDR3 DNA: TGTGCCAGCAGCTTACTGAACTCTGGGGCCAACGTCCTGACTTTC
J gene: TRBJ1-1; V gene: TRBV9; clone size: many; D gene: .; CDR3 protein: CASSVGLEGTEAFF; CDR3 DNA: TGTGCCAGCAGCGTTGGGTTGGAGGGGACTGAAGCTTTCTTT
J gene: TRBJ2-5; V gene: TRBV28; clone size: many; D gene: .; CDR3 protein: CASSLLAKETQYF; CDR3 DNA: TGTGCCAGCAGTTTATTAGCGAAAGAGACCCAGTACTTC
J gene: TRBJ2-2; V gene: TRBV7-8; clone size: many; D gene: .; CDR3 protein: CASSSGAGELFF; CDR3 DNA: TGTGCCAGCAGCTCCGGTGCCGGGGAGCTGTTTTTT
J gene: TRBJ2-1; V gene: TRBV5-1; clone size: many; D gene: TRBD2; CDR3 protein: CASIEGTSGLGTYNEQFF; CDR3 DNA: TGCGCCAGCATTGAGGGGACTAGCGGGTTGGGGACCTACAATGAGCAGTTCTTC
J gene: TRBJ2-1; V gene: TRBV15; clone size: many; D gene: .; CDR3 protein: CATSRDGAREQFF; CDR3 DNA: TGTGCCACCAGCAGAGATGGGGCTAGGGAGCAGTTCTTC
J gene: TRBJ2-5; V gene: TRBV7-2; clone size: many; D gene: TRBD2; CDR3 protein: CASSPLNLAGDETQYF; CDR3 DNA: TGTGCCAGCAGCCCGCTGAATCTAGCGGGAGATGAGACCCAGTACTTC
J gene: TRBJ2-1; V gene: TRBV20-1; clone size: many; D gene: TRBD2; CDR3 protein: CSAFDLAGGPNEQFF; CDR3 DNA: TGCAGTGCCTTCGACCTAGCGGGAGGGCCCAATGAGCAGTTCTTC
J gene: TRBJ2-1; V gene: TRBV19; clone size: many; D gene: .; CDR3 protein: CASSLRAGAGHNEQFF; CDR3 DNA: TGTGCCAGTAGCCTTAGGGCCGGGGCGGGGCACAATGAGCAGTTCTTC
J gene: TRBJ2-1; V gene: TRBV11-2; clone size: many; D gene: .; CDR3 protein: CASEVLEEDYNEQFF; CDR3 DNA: TGTGCCAGCGAGGTTCTGGAGGAAGACTACAATGAGCAGTTCTTC
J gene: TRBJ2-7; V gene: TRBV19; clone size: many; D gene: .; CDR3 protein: CASSMTDYEQYF; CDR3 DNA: TGTGCCAGTAGTATGACCGACTACGAGCAGTACTTC
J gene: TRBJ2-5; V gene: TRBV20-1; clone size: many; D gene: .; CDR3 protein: CSAKGSNQETQYF; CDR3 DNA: TGCAGTGCCAAAGGCTCAAATCAAGAGACCCAGTACTTC
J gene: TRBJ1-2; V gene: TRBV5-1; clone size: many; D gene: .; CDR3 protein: CASSQSGGAGYTF; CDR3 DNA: TGCGCCAGCAGCCAAAGTGGGGGGGCTGGCTACACCTTC
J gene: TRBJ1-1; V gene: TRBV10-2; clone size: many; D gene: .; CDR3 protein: CASMGTEAFF; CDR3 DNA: TGCGCCAGCATGGGTACTGAAGCTTTCTTT
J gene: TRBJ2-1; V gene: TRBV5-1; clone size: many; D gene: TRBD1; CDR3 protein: CASSLAGGGNNEQFF; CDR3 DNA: TGCGCCAGCAGCTTGGCAGGGGGCGGAAACAATGAGCAGTTCTTC
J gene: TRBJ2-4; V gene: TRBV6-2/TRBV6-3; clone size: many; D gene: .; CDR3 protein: CASPPVMGNIQYF; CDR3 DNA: TGTGCCAGCCCCCCCGTTATGGGAAACATTCAGTACTTC
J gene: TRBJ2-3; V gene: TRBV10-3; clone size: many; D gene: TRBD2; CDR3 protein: CAGGAGGTTDTQYF; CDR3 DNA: TGTGCCGGCGGTGCGGGAGGTACGACAGATACGCAGTATTTT
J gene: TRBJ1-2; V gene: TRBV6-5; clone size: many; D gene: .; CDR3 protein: CASSYRTDLVNYGYTF; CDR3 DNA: TGTGCCAGCAGTTACAGGACAGATCTTGTTAACTATGGCTACACCTTC
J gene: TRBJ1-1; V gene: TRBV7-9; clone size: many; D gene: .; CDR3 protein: CASSMMGTEAFF; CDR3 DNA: TGTGCCAGCAGCATGATGGGCACTGAAGCTTTCTTT
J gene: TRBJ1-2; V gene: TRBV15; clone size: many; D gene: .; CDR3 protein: CATSRDMGLGYGYTF; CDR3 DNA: TGTGCCACCAGCAGAGACATGGGGCTGGGCTATGGCTACACCTTC
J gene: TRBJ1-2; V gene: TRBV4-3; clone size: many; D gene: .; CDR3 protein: CASSQDVEGINYGYTF; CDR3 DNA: TGCGCCAGCAGCCAAGATGTGGAAGGGATTAACTATGGCTACACCTTC
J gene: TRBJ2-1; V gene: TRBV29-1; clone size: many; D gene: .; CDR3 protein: CSVIDSLYNEQFF; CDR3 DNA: TGCAGCGTTATAGACAGTTTGTACAATGAGCAGTTCTTC
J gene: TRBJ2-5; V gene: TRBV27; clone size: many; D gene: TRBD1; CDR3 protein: CASAGMGGQGTETQYF; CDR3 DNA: TGTGCCAGCGCGGGTATGGGGGGACAGGGGACGGAGACCCAGTACTTC
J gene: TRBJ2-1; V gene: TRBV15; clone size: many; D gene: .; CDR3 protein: CATSRGPGIVSSYNEQFF; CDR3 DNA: TGTGCCACCAGCAGAGGTCCCGGTATAGTGAGCTCCTACAATGAGCAGTTCTTC
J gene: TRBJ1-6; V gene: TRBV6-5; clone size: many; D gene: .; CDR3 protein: CASSYSIPGWPLHF; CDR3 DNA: TGTGCCAGCAGTTACTCGATCCCAGGCTGGCCCCTCCACTTT
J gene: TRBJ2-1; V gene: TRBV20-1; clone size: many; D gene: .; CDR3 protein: CSASQASYNEQFF; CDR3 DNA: TGCAGTGCTAGCCAAGCCAGCTACAATGAGCAGTTCTTC
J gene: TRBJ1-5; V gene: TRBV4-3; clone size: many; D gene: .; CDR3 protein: CASSQVFGVGVQPQHF; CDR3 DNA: TGCGCCAGCAGCCAAGTGTTTGGAGTCGGGGTGCAGCCCCAGCATTTT
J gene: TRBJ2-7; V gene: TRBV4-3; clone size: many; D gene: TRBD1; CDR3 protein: CASSQDLGSRGYEQYF; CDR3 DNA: TGCGCCAGCAGCCAAGATTTGGGGAGCAGGGGGTACGAGCAGTACTTC
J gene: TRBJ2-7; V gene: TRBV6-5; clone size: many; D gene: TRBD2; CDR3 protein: CASSYVRTSGARTYEQYF; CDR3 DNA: TGTGCCAGCAGTTATGTTCGGACTAGCGGCGCCCGGACCTACGAGCAGTACTTC
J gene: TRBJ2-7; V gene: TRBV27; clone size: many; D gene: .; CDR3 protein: CASSLSGVDEQYF; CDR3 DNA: TGTGCCAGCAGTTTATCGGGGGTTGACGAGCAGTACTTC
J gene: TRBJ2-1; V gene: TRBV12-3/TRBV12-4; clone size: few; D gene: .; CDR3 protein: CASSSRGAWGVREDEQFF; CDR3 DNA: TGTGCCAGCAGTTCCAGGGGAGCTTGGGGGGTGAGGGAGGATGAGCAGTTCTTC
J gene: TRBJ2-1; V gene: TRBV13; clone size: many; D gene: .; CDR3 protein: CASSSGSLYNEQFF; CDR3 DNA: TGTGCCAGCAGCTCTGGGTCCCTCTACAATGAGCAGTTCTTC
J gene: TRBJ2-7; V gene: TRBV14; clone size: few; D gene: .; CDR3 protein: CASSQESRSSYEQYF; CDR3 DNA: TGTGCCAGCAGCCAAGAGTCGAGAAGCTCCTACGAGCAGTACTTC
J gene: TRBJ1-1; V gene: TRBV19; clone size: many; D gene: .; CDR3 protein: CASSILGGAEAFF; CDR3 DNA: TGTGCCAGTAGTATTCTGGGAGGGGCTGAAGCTTTCTTT
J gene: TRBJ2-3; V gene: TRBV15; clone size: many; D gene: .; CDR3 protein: CATSSSGTGMRVREGDSTDTQYF; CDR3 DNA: TGTGCCACCAGCAGCTCCGGGACAGGGATGAGGGTACGGGAGGGCGATAGCACAGATACGCAGTATTTT
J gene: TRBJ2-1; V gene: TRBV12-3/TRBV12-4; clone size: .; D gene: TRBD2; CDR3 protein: CTCSFPSGLSSSYNEQFF; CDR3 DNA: TGTACCTGCAGTTTCCCTAGCGGCCTCTCCAGCTCCTACAATGAGCAGTTCTTC
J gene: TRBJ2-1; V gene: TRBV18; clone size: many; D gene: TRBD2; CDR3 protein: CASTLAGGPANEQFF; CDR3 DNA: TGTGCCAGCACCCTAGCGGGAGGGCCTGCCAATGAGCAGTTCTTC
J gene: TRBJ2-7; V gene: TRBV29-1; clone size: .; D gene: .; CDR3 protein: CSVGRGYRSGEQYF; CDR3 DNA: TGCAGCGTTGGGCGAGGCTATCGCTCAGGGGAGCAGTACTTC
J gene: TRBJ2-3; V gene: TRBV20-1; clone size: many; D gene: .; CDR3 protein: CSAETFGTDTQYF; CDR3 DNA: TGCAGTGCTGAAACCTTCGGCACAGATACGCAGTATTTT
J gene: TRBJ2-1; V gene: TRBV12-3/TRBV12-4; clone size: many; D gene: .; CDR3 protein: CASSFVENEQFF; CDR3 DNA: TGTGCCAGCAGTTTCGTCGAAAATGAGCAGTTCTTC
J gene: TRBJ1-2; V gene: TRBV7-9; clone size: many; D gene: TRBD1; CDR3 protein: CASSTDRENYGYTF; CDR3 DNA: TGTGCCAGCAGCACGGACAGGGAGAACTATGGCTACACCTTC
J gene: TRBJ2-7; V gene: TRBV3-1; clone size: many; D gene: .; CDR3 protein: CASSQVVRDSYEQYF; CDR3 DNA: TGTGCCAGCAGCCAAGTGGTCAGGGATTCCTACGAGCAGTACTTC
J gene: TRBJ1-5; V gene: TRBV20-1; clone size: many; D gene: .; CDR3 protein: CSASSGVALNQPQHF; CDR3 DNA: TGCAGTGCTAGCTCAGGAGTCGCCCTTAATCAGCCCCAGCATTTT